This T cell receptor (beta chain) derives from a study of T cell responses to AZD1222 COVID-19 vaccine. Regarding this clone: Its antigen is not identified.

V was pared by 2 bases and J by 5 bases, with 11 bases of the junction left unmatched. This CDR3 is built from 18 residues. Germline V gene lookup returns CDR1 LGHDT and CDR2 YNNKEL (reference sequence). Study-wide results and caveats: Sampling captured repertoires only after the peak T cell response.

Sequenced by immunoSEQ multiplex PCR; TCRdb stores in-frame clones only, minus some. Here the sample spans 70,000 to 90,000 clones, about nine tenths being singletons. The origin of this receptor is an adult who received the AZD1222 COVID-19 vaccine. Sample: peripheral blood, taken 28 days after the second AZD1222 dose. The genes are TRBV3-1 (or the pseudogene TRBV3-2) and TRBJ2-1; 11 positions match TRBD2. CDR3 bases: TGTGCCAGCAGCCAATTAGCGGGGGGGTCCATGTCCCACAATGAGCAGTTCTTC. As protein: CASSQLAGGSMSHNEQFF.